The clone carrying this T cell receptor (beta chain) was counted only a few times. Its target is not known. Combining a sample-barcoded 5' primer with a J-beta primer mix, a second PCR ran for roughly 7 to 11 cycles. TCRdb re-called the 5' RACE reads with MiXCR, one entry per CDR3 protein. The sample contains around 1.1 million distinct CDR3 sequences, 30% to 40% of which appear only once. These data belong to a study of blood T cells in healthy people across ages. Study-wide context: Per two T cells, template switching captured roughly one barcoded beta molecule. Study-level points and caveats: In the absence of known donor CMV status, changes in expanded clonotypes were possibly confounded. Roughly linear declines in TCR beta diversity per million T cells occurred with age. TCR beta diversity correlated strongly with naive T cell percentage.

Sequencing was performed on blood. This clonotype was obtained from a man between 18 and 29 years old in good health.

The CDR3 region has the DNA TGTGCCAGCAGTGTCCTGGGCACTGAAGCTTTCTTT. It codes for CASSVLGTEAFF. The gene calls are TRBV25-1 and TRBJ1-1; D remains ambiguous. From germline, CDR1 is MGHDK and CDR2 SYGVNS. V lost 4 bases to trimming and J lost 4 bases, with 7 bases between them. CDR3 length equals 12 residues.